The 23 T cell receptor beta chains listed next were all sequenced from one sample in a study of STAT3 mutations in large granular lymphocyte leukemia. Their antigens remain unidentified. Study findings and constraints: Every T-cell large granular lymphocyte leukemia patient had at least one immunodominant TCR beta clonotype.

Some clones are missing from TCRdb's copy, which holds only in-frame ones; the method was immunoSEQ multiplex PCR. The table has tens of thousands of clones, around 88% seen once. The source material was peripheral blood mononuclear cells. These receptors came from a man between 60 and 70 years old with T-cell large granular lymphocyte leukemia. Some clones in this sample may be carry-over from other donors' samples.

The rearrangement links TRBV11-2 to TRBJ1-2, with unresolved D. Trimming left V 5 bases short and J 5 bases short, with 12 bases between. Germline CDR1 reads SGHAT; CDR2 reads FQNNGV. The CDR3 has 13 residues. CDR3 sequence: CASSPEAEYGYTF. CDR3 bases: TGTGCCAGCAGCCCCGAGGCCGAATATGGCTACACCTTC. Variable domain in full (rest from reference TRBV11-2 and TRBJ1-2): EAGVAQSPRYKIIEKRQSVAFWCNPISGHATLYWYQQILGQGPKLLIQFQNNGVVDDSQLPKDRFSAERLKGVDSTLKIQPAKLEDSAVYLCASSPEAEYGYTFGSGTRLTVV.

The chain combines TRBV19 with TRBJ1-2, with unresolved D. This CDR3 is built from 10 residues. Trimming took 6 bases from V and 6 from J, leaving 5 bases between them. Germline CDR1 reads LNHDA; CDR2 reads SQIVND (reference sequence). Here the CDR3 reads CASSSNGYTF. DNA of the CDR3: TGTGCCAGTAGCAGCAATGGCTACACCTTC.

The CDR3 DNA sequence: TGTGCCAGCAGGCTTACAGGGGGCTTCGGAAACACCATATATTTT. This codes for CASRLTGGFGNTIYF. The gene calls are TRBV6-1 and TRBJ1-3, with TRBD1 matching over 9 bases. Germline V lookup: CDR1 MNHNS, CDR2 SASEGT. The V gene end was trimmed by 6 bases and the J gene end by 4 bases; junction bases not matched to a gene: 7. CDR3 size: 15 residues.

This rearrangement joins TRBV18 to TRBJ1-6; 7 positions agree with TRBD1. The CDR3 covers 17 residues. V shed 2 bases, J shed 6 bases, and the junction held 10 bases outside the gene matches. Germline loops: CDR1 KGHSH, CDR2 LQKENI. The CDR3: CASSPRAQGSFNSPLHF. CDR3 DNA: TGTGCCAGCTCACCAAGGGCACAGGGGAGCTTTAATTCACCCCTCCACTTT. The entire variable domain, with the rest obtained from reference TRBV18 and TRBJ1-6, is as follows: NAGVMQNPRHLVRRRGQEARLRCSPMKGHSHVYWYRQLPEEGLKFMVYLQKENIIDESGMPKERFSAEFPKEGPSILRIQQVVRGDSAAYFCASSPRAQGSFNSPLHFGNGTRLTVT.

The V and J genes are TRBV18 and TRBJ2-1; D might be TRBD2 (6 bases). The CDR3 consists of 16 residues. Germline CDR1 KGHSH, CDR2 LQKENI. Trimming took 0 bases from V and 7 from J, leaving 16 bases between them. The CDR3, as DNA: TGTGCCAGCTCACCACCGGGTGGGGCCCGGGGGAATGAGCAGTTCTTC. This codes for CASSPPGGARGNEQFF. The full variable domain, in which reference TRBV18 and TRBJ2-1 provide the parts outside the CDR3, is NAGVMQNPRHLVRRRGQEARLRCSPMKGHSHVYWYRQLPEEGLKFMVYLQKENIIDESGMPKERFSAEFPKEGPSILRIQQVVRGDSAAYFCASSPPGGARGNEQFFGPGTRLTVL.

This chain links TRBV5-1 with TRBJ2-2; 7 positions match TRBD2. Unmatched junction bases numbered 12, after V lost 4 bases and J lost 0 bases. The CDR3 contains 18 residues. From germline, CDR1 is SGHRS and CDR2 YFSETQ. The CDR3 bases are TGCGCCAGCAGCCGGAGGGCTAGCGGAGGGACGAACACCGGGGAGCTGTTTTTT. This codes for CASSRRASGGTNTGELFF.

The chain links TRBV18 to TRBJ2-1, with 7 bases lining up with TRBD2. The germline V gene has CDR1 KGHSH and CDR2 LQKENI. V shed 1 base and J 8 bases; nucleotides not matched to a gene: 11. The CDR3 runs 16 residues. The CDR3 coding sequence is TGTGCCAGCTCACCACTGAGCCGCGGGAGTGATGATGAGCAGTTCTTC. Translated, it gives CASSPLSRGSDDEQFF.

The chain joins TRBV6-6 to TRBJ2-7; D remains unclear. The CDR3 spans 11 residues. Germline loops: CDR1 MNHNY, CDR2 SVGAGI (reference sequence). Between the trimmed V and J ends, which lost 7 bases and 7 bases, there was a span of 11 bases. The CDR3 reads CASIGTREQYF. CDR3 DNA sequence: TGTGCCAGCATCGGTACGAGGGAGCAGTACTTC.

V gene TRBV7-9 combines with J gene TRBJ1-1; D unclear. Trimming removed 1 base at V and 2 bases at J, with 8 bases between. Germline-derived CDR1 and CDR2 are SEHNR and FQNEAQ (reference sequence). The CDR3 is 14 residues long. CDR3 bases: TGTGCCAGCAGCTTAGGGGGTTACAACACTGAAGCTTTCTTT. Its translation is CASSLGGYNTEAFF.

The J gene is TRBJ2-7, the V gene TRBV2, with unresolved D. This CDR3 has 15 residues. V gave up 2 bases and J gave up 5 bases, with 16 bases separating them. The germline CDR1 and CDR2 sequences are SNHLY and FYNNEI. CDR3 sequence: CASSEYGRGPHEQYF. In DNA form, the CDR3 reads TGTGCCAGCAGTGAATACGGCCGAGGCCCCCACGAGCAGTACTTC.

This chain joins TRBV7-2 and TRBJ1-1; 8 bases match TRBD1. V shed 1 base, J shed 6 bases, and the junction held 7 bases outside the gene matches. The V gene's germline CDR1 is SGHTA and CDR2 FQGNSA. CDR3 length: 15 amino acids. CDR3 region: CASSLVDRASSEAFF. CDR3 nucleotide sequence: TGTGCCAGCAGCTTAGTGGACAGGGCTTCTTCTGAAGCTTTCTTT.

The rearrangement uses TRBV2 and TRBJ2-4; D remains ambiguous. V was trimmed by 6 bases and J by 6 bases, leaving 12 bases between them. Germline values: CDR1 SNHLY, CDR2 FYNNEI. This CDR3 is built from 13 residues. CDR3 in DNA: TGTGCCAGCAGGAGAGAGACGGGAAACATTCAGTACTTC. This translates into CASRRETGNIQYF.

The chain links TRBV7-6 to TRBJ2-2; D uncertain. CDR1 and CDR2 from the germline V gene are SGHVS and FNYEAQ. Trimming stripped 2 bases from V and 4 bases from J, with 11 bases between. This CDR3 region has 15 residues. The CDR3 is CASSLSLVGTGELFF. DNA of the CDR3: TGTGCCAGCAGCTTAAGCCTAGTTGGCACCGGGGAGCTGTTTTTT.

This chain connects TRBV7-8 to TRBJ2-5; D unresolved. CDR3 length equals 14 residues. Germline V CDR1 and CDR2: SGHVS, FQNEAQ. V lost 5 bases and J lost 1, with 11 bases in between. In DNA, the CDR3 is TGTGCCAGCAGCCTCCAGTACGCCCAAGAGACCCAGTACTTC. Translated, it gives CASSLQYAQETQYF.

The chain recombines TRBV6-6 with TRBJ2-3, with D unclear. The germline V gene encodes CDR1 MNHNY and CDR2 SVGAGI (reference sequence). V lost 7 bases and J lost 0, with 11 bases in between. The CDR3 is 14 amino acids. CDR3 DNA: TGTGCCAGCAACTTGGACCTGAGCACAGATACGCAGTATTTT. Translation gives CASNLDLSTDTQYF.

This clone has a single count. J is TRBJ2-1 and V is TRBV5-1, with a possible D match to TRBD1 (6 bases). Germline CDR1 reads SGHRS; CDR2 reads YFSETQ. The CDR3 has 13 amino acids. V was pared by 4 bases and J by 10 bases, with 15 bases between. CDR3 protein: CASSTSWDTEQFF. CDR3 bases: TGCGCCAGCAGCACTTCTTGGGACACCGAGCAGTTCTTC.

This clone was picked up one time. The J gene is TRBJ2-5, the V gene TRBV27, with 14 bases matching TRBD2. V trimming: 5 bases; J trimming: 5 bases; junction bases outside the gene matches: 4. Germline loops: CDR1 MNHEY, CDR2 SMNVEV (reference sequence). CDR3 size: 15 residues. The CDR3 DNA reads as TGTGCCAGCAGTCCTGGGACTAGCGGGGGCGAGACCCAGTACTTC. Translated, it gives CASSPGTSGGETQYF.

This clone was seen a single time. The DNA of the CDR3 is TGTGCCACCAGCAGAGGGGGAGTGGGGGAGACCCAGTACTTC. Translating gives CATSRGGVGETQYF. This chain links TRBV15 with TRBJ2-5, with D maybe TRBD2 (5 bases). With 1 base removed from V and 5 bases from J, the gap between germline ends came to 11 bases. CDR3 length: 14 amino acids. CDR1 is LNHNV and CDR2 is YYDKDF in the germline V gene (reference sequence).

CDR3 in DNA: TGTGCCAGCAGCCCGGGCGGGACAGGGGTTGCCTACGAGCAGTACTTC. This encodes CASSPGGTGVAYEQYF. The V and J genes are TRBV5-4 and TRBJ2-7, with 10 bases aligning to TRBD1. The CDR3 length is 16 residues. V lost 4 bases, J lost 2 bases, and 9 bases stayed unmatched. The germline V gene has CDR1 SGHNT and CDR2 YYREEE (reference sequence).

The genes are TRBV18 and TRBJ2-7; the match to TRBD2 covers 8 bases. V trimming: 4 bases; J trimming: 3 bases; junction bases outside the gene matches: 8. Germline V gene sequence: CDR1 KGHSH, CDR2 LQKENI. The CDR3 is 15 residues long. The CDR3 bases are TGTGCCAGCTCACGCTCTAGCGGGCCTTACTACGAGCAGTACTTC. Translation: CASSRSSGPYYEQYF.

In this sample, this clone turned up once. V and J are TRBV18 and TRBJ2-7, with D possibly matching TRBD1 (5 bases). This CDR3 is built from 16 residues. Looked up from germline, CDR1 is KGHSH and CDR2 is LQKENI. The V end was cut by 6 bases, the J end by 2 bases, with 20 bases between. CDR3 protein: CASSPAWTLTTYEQYF. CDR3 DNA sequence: TGTGCCAGCTCTCCCGCGTGGACACTTACTACCTACGAGCAGTACTTC. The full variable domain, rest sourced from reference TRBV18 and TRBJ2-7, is NAGVMQNPRHLVRRRGQEARLRCSPMKGHSHVYWYRQLPEEGLKFMVYLQKENIIDESGMPKERFSAEFPKEGPSILRIQQVVRGDSAAYFCASSPAWTLTTYEQYFGPGTRLTVT.

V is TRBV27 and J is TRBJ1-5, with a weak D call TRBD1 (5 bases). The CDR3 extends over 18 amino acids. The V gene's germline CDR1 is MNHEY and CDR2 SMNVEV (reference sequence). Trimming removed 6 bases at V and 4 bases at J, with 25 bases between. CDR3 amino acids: CASSSAGTYGVLNQPQHF. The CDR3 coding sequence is TGTGCCAGCAGCTCGGCCGGGACTTATGGGGTTTTGAATCAGCCCCAGCATTTT.

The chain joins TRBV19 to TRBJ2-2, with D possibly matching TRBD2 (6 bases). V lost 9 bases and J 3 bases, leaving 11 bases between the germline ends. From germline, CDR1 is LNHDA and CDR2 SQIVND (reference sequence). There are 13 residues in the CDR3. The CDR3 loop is CASGGTHTGELFF. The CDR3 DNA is TGTGCCAGCGGCGGGACCCACACCGGGGAGCTGTTTTTT.